This T cell receptor beta chain was observed in a study of cytomegalovirus exposure and HLA in healthy donors. Vbeta (60) and Jbeta (13) primers were used in the PCR. Produced via immunoSEQ multiplex PCR; TCRdb's table is partial and in-frame only. The sample lists some 140,000 clones, about 85% occurring once. This CDR3 comprises 17 residues. The trim removed 1 base at V and 12 bases at J, leaving 14 bases unmatched. Per the germline V gene, CDR1 is LGHNA and CDR2 is YSLEER. This clone was observed a few times. The chain carries TRBV4-3 and TRBJ1-6; 8 bases map to TRBD1. The specimen was PBMCs. The clonotype was recovered from a female donor in good health and CMV-seronegative. The CDR3 loop is CASSQAPAGGGWEPLHF. The CDR3 bases are TGCGCCAGCAGCCAAGCTCCCGCAGGGGGCGGGTGGGAACCCCTCCACTTT.